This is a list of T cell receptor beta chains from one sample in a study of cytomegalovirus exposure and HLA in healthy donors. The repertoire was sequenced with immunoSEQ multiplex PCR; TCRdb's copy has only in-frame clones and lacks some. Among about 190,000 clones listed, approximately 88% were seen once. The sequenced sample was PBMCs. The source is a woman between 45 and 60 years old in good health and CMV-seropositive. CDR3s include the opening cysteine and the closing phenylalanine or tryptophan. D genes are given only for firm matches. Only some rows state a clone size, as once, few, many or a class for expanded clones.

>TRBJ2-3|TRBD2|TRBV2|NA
CASSEEAGGPTDTQYF
TGTGCCAGCAGTGAGGAAGCGGGGGGGCCAACAGATACGCAGTATTTT
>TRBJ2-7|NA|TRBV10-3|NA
CASSYSSAGTYEQYF
TGTGCCAGCAGTTACTCGAGCGCAGGGACCTACGAGCAGTACTTC
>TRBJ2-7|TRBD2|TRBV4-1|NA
CASSQGLSGGASYEQYF
TGCGCCAGCAGCCAAGGGCTTAGCGGGGGGGCCTCCTACGAGCAGTACTTC
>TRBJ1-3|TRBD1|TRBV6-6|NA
CASTPDRVGGNTIYF
TGTGCCAGCACCCCGGACAGGGTGGGTGGAAACACCATATATTTT
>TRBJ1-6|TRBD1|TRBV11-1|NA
CASSLEQGANSPLHF
TGTGCCAGCAGCTTAGAACAGGGGGCAAATTCACCCCTCCACTTT
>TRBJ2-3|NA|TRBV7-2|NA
CASSSAGVTDTQYF
TGTGCCAGCAGCTCTGCCGGGGTTACAGATACGCAGTATTTT
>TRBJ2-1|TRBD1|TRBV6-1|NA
CASRTGQGTNEQFF
TGTGCCAGCAGAACGGGACAGGGTACCAATGAGCAGTTCTTC
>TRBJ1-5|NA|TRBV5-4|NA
CASSLGGSNQPQHF
TGTGCCAGCAGCTTGGGCGGTAGCAATCAGCCCCAGCATTTT
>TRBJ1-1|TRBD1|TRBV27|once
CASRLTDRDTEAFF
TGTGCCAGCAGGCTGACGGACAGGGACACTGAAGCTTTCTTT
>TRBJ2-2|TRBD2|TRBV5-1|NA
CASSVSAGGMFGELFF
TGCGCCAGCAGCGTATCAGCGGGGGGGATGTTCGGGGAGCTGTTTTTT
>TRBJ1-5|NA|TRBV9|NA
CASSGKEAQPQHF
TGTGCCAGCAGCGGTAAGGAGGCTCAGCCCCAGCATTTT
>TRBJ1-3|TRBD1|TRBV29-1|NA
CSVEGRGYENTIYF
TGCAGCGTTGAGGGCAGGGGGTACGAAAACACCATATATTTT
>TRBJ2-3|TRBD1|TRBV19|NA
CASTLRTGYTDTQYF
TGTGCCAGTACCCTAAGGACAGGGTACACAGATACGCAGTATTTT
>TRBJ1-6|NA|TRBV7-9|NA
CASSSQGHNSPLHF
TGTGCCAGCAGCTCACAGGGCCATAATTCACCCCTCCACTTT
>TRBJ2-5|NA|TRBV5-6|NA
CASSPQGSTKDETQYF
TGTGCCAGCAGCCCGCAGGGTTCTACCAAAGACGAGACCCAGTACTTC
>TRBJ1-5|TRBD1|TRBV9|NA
CASSRTGNNQPQHF
TGTGCCAGCAGCCGGACAGGGAACAATCAGCCCCAGCATTTT
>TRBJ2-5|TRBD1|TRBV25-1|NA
CASRELGQGFETQYF
TGTGCCAGCAGGGAGTTGGGACAGGGGTTCGAGACCCAGTACTTC
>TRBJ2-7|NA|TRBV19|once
CASSRKGVQYEQYF
TGTGCCAGTAGCCGCAAGGGGGTTCAGTACGAGCAGTACTTC
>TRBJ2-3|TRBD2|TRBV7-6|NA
CASSPRTSGGAVGFSDTQYF
TGTGCCAGCAGCCCTCGGACTAGCGGGGGGGCCGTGGGTTTTTCAGATACGCAGTATTTT
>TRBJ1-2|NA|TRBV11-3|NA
CAPSLGKGRDYGYTF
TGTGCCCCCAGCTTAGGGAAAGGGAGGGACTATGGCTACACCTTC
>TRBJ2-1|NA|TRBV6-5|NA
CASRRQEGRRDEQFF
TGTGCCAGCCGACGCCAAGAGGGTAGGCGGGATGAGCAGTTCTTC
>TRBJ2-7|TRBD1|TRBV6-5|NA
CASSYDRGYYEQYF
TGTGCCAGCAGTTACGACAGGGGATACTACGAGCAGTACTTC
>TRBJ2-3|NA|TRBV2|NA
CASSEDAGRPDTQYF
TGTGCCAGCAGTGAAGACGCAGGGAGGCCAGATACGCAGTATTTT
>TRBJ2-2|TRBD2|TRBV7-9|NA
CASSGLAGGNTGELFF
TGTGCCAGCAGCGGACTAGCGGGGGGTAACACCGGGGAGCTGTTTTTT
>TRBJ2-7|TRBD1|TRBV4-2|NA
CASSHVPRTGSSYEQYF
TGTGCCAGCAGCCACGTACCGAGGACAGGGAGCTCCTACGAGCAGTACTTC
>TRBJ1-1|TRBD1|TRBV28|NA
CASGGQGNTEAFF
TGTGCCAGCGGGGGACAGGGGAACACTGAAGCTTTCTTT
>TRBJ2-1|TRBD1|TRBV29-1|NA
CSVVETGGGVIEQFF
TGCAGCGTTGTGGAAACAGGGGGCGGTGTCATTGAGCAGTTCTTC
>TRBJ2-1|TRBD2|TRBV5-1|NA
CASSSTSGGTNEQFF
TGCGCCAGCAGCTCTACTAGCGGGGGGACCAATGAGCAGTTCTTC
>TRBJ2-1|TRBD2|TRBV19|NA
CASSARTSEGEQFF
TGTGCCAGTAGTGCCAGGACTAGCGAGGGTGAGCAGTTCTTC
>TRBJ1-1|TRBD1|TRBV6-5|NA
CASSPQGVKTEAFF
TGTGCCAGCAGTCCGCAGGGGGTTAAGACTGAAGCTTTCTTT
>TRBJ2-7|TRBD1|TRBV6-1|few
CASRQQGARDEQYF
TGTGCCAGCAGGCAACAGGGGGCGCGGGACGAGCAGTACTTC
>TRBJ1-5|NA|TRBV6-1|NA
CASSETGDIVDQPQHF
TGTGCCAGCAGCGAAACCGGGGATATTGTTGATCAGCCCCAGCATTTT
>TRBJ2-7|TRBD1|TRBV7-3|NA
CASSNGQGYEQYF
TGTGCCAGCAGCAATGGACAGGGCTACGAGCAGTACTTC
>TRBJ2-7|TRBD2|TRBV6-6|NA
CASSLFGGTYEQYF
TGTGCCAGCAGTCTGTTCGGGGGGACCTACGAGCAGTACTTC
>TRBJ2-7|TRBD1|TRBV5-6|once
CASRDRVTSYEQYF
TGTGCCAGCAGGGACAGGGTAACCTCCTACGAGCAGTACTTC
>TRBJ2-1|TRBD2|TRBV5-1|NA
CASSLGLAGGEEQFF
TGCGCCAGCAGCTTAGGTCTAGCGGGGGGAGAGGAGCAGTTCTTC
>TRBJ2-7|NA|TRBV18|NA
CASSPSTGFDEQYF
TGTGCCAGCTCACCCTCAACAGGTTTCGATGAGCAGTACTTC
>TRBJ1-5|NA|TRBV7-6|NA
CASSLQVKNQPQHF
TGTGCCAGCAGCTTACAGGTGAAAAATCAGCCCCAGCATTTT
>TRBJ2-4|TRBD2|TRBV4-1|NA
CASSPYEIGGAKNIQYF
TGCGCCAGCAGCCCCTATGAGATCGGGGGGGCCAAAAACATTCAGTACTTC
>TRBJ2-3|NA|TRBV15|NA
CATSTDSYTDTQYF
TGTGCCACCAGCACGGACAGTTACACAGATACGCAGTATTTT
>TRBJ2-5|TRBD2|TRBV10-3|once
CATRERGAQETQYF
TGTGCCACGAGGGAGCGGGGGGCCCAAGAGACCCAGTACTTC
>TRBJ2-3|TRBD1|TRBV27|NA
CASSLTGQSTDTQYF
TGTGCCAGCAGTTTGACAGGGCAGAGCACAGATACGCAGTATTTT
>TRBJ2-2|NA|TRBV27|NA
CASSPSYNTGELFF
TGTGCCAGCAGCCCCTCTTATAACACCGGGGAGCTGTTTTTT
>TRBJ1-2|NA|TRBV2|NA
CASSRGNYGYTF
TGTGCCAGCAGTCGGGGAAACTATGGCTACACCTTC
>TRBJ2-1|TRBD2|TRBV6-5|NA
CASSHRGLAGFEQFF
TGTGCCAGCAGTCACCGAGGACTAGCGGGATTTGAGCAGTTCTTC
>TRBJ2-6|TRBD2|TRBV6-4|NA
CASSDFTSGGPPGANVLTF
TGTGCCAGCAGTGACTTTACTAGCGGGGGGCCCCCTGGGGCCAACGTCCTGACTTTC
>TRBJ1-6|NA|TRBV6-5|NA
CASSYSLGSYNSPLHF
TGTGCCAGCAGTTACTCCCTTGGCAGTTATAATTCACCCCTCCACTTT
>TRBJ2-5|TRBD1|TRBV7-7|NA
CASRQGAGETQYF
TGTGCTAGCAGGCAGGGGGCCGGAGAGACCCAGTACTTC
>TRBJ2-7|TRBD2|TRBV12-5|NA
CASGPAPKSGGGSFYEQYF
TGTGCTAGTGGTCCCGCTCCCAAATCCGGGGGGGGTTCCTTCTACGAGCAGTACTTC